These 2 T cell receptor beta chains originate from one sample sequenced in a study of beta chain features in type 1 diabetes. Expressed TCRB transcripts were sequenced, since all the RNA that had been isolated was reverse transcribed. Assay used: immunoSEQ multiplex PCR; TCRdb lists only in-frame clones, some missing. The table includes more than 150,000 clones, around 13% detected once. Sequencing was carried out using central memory CD4+ T cells from blood. The source of these receptors is a woman younger than 30 in good health.

The CDR3 DNA reads TGTGCCAGCAGCGTTGCAGGGGGCCAGTACTTC. Translation gives CASSVAGGQYF. The rearrangement uses TRBV11-2 and TRBJ2-5; 7 positions match TRBD1. V was pared by 5 bases and J by 10 bases, with 4 bases of the junction left unmatched. CDR1 is SGHAT and CDR2 is FQNNGV in the germline V gene. CDR3 length: 11 residues.

This clone has just a few counts. This chain uses TRBV30 with TRBJ1-2; 7 nucleotides match TRBD1. This CDR3 comprises 15 residues. In germline, CDR1 is GTSNPN, CDR2 SVGIG (reference sequence). Trimming removed 3 bases from V and 2 bases from J; junction bases left unmatched: 9. For the CDR3, the DNA is TGTGCCTGGAGGGGTTGGACAGGAGCCAACTATGGCTACACCTTC. Protein: CAWRGWTGANYGYTF.